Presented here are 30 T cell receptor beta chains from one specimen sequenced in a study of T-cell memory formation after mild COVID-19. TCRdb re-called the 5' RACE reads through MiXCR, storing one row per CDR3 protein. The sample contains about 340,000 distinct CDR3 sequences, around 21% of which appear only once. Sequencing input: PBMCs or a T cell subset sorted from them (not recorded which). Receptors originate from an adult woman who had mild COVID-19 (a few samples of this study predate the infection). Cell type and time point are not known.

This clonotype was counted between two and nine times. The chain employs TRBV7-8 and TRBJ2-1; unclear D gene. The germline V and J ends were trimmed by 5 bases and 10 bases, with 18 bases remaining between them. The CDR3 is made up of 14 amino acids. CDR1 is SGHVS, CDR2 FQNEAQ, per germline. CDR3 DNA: TGTGCCAGCAGCGACCCGGGCCCCTCGGAAGAGCAGTTCTTC. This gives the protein CASSDPGPSEEQFF. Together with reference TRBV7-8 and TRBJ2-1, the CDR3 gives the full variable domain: GAGVSQSPRYKVAKRGQDVALRCDPISGHVSLFWYQQALGQGPEFLTYFQNEAQLDKSGLPSDRFFAERPEGSVSTLKIQRTQQEDSAVYLCASSDPGPSEEQFFGPGTRLTVL.

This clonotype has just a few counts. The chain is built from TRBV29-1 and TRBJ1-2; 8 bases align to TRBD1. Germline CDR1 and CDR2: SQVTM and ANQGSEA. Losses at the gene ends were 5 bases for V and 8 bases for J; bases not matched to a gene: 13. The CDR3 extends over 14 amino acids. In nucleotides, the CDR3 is TGCAGCGTTTTATCCGGACAGGGAGGAGGCGGCTACACCTTC. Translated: CSVLSGQGGGGYTF. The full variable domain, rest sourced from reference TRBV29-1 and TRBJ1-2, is SAVISQKPSRDICQRGTSLTIQCQVDSQVTMMFWYRQQPGQSLTLIATANQGSEATYESGFVIDKFPISRPNLTFSTLTVSNMSPEDSSIYLCSVLSGQGGGGYTFGSGTRLTVV.

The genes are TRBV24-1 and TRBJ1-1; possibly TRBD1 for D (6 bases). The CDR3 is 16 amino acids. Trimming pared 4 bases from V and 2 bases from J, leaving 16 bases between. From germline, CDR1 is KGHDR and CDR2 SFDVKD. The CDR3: CATSDRPYRDNTEAFF. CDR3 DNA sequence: TGTGCCACCAGTGACCGGCCCTACAGGGACAACACTGAAGCTTTCTTT.

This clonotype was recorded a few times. CDR3 in DNA: TGTGCCAGCAGCCACGAACCCGGGCGACAAGTAGAGACCCAGTACTTC. Protein product: CASSHEPGRQVETQYF. The J gene is TRBJ2-5, the V gene TRBV14; unclear D gene. Germline V gene sequence: CDR1 SGHDN, CDR2 FVKESK. Trimming left V 3 bases short and J 4 bases short, with 18 bases between. The CDR3 sequence is 16 residues long. The full variable domain, with the rest looked up from reference TRBV14 and TRBJ2-5, is EAGVTQFPSHSVIEKGQTVTLRCDPISGHDNLYWYRRVMGKEIKFLLHFVKESKQDESGMPNNRFLAERTGGTYSTLKVQPAELEDSGVYFCASSHEPGRQVETQYFGPGTRLLVL.

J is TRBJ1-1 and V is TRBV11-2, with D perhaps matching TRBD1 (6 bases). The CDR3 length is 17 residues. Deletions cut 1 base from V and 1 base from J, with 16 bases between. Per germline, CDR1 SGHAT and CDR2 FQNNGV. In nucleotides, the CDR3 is TGTGCCAGCAGCTTAGTCCTAGAGGGGGGACCGAACACTGAAGCTTTCTTT. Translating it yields CASSLVLEGGPNTEAFF.

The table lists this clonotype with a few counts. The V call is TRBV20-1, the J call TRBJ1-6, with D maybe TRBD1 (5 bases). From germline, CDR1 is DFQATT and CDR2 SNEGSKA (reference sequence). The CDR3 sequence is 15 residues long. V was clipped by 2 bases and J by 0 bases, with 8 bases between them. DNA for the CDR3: TGCAGTGCTAGAACGGGGGGCTCCTATAATTCACCCCTCCACTTT. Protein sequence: CSARTGGSYNSPLHF.

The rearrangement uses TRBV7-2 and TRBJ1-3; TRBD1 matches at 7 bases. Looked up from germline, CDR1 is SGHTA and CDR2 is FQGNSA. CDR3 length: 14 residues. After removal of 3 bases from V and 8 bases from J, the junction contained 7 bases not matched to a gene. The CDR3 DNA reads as TGTGCCAGCAGCTTGGACAGGATAGGTCACACCATATATTTT. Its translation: CASSLDRIGHTIYF. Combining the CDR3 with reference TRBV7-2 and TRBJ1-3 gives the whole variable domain GAGVSQSPSNKVTEKGKDVELRCDPISGHTALYWYRQSLGQGLEFLIYFQGNSAPDKSGLPSDRFSAERTGGSVSTLTIQRTQQEDSAVYLCASSLDRIGHTIYFGEGSWLTVV.

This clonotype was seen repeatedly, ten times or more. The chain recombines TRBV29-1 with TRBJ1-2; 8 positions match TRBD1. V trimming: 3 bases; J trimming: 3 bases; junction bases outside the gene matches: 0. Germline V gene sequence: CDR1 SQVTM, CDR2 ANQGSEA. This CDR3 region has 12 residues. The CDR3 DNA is TGCAGCGTTGAGGACAGGGACTATGGCTACACCTTC. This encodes CSVEDRDYGYTF.

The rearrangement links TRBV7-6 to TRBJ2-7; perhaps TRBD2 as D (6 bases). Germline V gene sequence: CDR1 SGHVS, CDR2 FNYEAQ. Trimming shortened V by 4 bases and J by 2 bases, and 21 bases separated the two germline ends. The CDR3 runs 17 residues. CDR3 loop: CASSSFPRGAATYEQYF. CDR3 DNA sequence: TGTGCCAGCAGCTCCTTCCCCCGCGGGGCAGCAACCTACGAGCAGTACTTC.

The CDR3 DNA sequence: TGTGCCAGCAGCCCAGGGCAGGGGCGGCAGCCCCAGCATTTT. The encoded protein is CASSPGQGRQPQHF. This sequence joins TRBV12-3 or TRBV12-4 and TRBJ1-5; perhaps TRBD1 as D (6 bases). The CDR3 has 14 residues. V lost 6 bases to trimming and J lost 7 bases, with 16 bases between them.

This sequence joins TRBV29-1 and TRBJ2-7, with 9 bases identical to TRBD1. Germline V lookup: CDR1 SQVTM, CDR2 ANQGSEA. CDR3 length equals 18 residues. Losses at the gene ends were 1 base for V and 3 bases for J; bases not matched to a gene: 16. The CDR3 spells CSVEGGGGQGLNNYEQYF. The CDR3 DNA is TGCAGCGTTGAAGGGGGCGGGGGACAGGGATTGAACAACTACGAGCAGTACTTC.

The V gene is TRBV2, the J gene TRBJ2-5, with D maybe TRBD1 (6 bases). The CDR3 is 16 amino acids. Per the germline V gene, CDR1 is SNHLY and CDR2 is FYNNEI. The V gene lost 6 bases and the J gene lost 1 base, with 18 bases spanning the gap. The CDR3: CASRSGVGAPQETQYF. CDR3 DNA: TGTGCCAGCAGATCAGGGGTGGGGGCTCCCCAAGAGACCCAGTACTTC.

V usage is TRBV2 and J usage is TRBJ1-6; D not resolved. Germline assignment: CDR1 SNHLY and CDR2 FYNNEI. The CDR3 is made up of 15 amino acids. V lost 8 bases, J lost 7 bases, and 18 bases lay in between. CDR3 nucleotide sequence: TGTGCCAGCGTGTTGGAGTCCCTCCGGAATTCACCCCTCCACTTT. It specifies CASVLESLRNSPLHF. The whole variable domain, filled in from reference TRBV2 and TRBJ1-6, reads EPEVTQTPSHQVTQMGQEVILRCVPISNHLYFYWYRQILGQKVEFLVSFYNNEISEKSEIFDDQFSVERPDGSNFTLKIRSTKLEDSAMYFCASVLESLRNSPLHFGNGTRLTVT.

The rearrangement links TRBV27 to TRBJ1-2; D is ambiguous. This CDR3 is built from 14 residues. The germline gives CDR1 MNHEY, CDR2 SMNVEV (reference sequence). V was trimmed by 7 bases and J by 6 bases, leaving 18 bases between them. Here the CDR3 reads CASTLRVGSDGYTF. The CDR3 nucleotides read TGTGCCAGCACCTTGAGAGTAGGGTCGGATGGCTACACCTTC.

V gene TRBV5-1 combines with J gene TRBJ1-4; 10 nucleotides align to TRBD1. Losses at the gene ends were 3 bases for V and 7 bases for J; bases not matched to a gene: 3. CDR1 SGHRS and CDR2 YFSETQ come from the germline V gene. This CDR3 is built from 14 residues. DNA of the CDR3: TGCGCCAGCAGCTCGGACAGGGGGTTTGAAAAACTGTTTTTT. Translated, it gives CASSSDRGFEKLFF.

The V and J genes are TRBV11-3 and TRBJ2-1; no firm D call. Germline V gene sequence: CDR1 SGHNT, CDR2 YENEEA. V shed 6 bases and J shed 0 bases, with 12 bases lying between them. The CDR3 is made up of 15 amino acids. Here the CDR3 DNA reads TGTGCCAGCAGACGTGAACCGAGCTCCTACAATGAGCAGTTCTTC. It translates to CASRREPSSYNEQFF.

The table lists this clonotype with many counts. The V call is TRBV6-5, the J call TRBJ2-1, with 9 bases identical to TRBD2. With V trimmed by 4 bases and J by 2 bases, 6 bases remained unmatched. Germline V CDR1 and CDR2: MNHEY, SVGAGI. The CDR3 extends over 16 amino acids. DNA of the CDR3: TGTGCCAGCAGTTCCCTGCGGGGGGGCACCTACAATGAGCAGTTCTTC. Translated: CASSSLRGGTYNEQFF.

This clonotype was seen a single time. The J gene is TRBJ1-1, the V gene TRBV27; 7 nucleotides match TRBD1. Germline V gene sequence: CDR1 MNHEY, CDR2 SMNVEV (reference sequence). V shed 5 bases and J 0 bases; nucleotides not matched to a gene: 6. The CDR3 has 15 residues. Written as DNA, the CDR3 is TGTGCCAGCAGTACCCGAACAGGGGTGAACACTGAAGCTTTCTTT. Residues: CASSTRTGVNTEAFF.

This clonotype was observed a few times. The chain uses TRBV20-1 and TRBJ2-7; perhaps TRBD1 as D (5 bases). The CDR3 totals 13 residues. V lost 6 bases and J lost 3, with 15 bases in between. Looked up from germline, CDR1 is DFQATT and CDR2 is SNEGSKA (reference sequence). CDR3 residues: CSANRLPRYEQYF. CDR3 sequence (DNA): TGCAGTGCGAACAGGCTCCCGCGCTACGAGCAGTACTTC.

The CDR3 here is CASSTRQGSDTQYF. The CDR3 coding sequence is TGTGCCAGCAGCACACGACAGGGGTCAGATACGCAGTATTTT. This chain uses TRBV7-8 with TRBJ2-3, with 8 bases fitting TRBD1. Germline CDR1 is SGHVS and CDR2 is FQNEAQ. V dropped 5 bases and J dropped 4; count of bases not matched to a gene: 5. The CDR3 contains 14 residues.

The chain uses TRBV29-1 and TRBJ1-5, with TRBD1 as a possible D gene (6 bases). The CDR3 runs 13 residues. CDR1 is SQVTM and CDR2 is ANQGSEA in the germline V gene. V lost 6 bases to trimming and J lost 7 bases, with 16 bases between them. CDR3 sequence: CSVRQDEGQPQHF. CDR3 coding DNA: TGCAGCGTCAGACAGGACGAGGGGCAGCCCCAGCATTTT.

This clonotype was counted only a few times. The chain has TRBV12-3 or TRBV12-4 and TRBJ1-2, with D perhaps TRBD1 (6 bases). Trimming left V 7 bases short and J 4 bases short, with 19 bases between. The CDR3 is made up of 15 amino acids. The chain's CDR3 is CASTRGWGQSYGYTF. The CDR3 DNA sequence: TGTGCCAGCACCCGAGGATGGGGGCAGAGCTATGGCTACACCTTC.

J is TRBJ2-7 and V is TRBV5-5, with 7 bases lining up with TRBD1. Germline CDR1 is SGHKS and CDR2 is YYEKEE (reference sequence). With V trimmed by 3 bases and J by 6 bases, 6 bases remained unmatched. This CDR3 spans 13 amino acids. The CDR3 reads CASSSATGSEQYF. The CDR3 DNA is TGTGCCAGCAGCTCCGCGACAGGGAGCGAGCAGTACTTC.

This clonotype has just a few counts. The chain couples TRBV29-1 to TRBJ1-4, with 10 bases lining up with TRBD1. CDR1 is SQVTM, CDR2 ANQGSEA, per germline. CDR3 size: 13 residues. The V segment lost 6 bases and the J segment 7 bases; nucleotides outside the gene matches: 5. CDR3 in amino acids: CSVTGTGVEKLFF. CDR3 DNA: TGCAGCGTAACCGGGACAGGGGTTGAAAAACTGTTTTTT.

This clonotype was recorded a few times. The CDR3 sequence is CASSFTLGGETQYF. CDR3 nucleotides: TGCGCCAGCAGCTTCACACTGGGGGGAGAGACCCAGTACTTC. The chain employs TRBV5-1 and TRBJ2-5, with D perhaps TRBD2 (6 bases). V was trimmed by 2 bases and J by 4 bases, leaving 12 bases between them. Germline CDR1 and CDR2: SGHRS and YFSETQ. CDR3 length equals 14 residues.

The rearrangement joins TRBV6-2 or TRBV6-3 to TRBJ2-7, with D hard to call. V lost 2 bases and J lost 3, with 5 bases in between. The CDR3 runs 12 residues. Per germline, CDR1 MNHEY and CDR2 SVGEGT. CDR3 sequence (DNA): TGTGCCAGCAGTTACGCGGACTACGAGCAGTACTTC. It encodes CASSYADYEQYF.

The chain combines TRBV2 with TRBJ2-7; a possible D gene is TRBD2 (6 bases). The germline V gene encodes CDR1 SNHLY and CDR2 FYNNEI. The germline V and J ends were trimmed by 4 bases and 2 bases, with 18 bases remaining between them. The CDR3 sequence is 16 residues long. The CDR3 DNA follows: TGTGCCAGCAGTGGGGTCGGGGGTAAGGGCCCCTACGAGCAGTACTTC. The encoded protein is CASSGVGGKGPYEQYF.

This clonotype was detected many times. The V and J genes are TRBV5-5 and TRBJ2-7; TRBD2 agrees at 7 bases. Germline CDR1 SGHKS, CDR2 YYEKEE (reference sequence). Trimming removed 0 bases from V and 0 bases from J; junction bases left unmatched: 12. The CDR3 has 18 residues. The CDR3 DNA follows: TGTGCCAGCAGCTTGGAGGCCTACCACGGGAGGACCTCCTACGAGCAGTACTTC. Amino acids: CASSLEAYHGRTSYEQYF.

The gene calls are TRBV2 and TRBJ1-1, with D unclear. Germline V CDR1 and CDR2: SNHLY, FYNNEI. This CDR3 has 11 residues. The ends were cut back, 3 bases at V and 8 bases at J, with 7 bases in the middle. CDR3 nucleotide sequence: TGTGCCAGCAGTGAGCGCGGGGAAGCTTTCTTT. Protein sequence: CASSERGEAFF. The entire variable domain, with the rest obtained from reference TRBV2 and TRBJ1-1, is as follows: EPEVTQTPSHQVTQMGQEVILRCVPISNHLYFYWYRQILGQKVEFLVSFYNNEISEKSEIFDDQFSVERPDGSNFTLKIRSTKLEDSAMYFCASSERGEAFFGQGTRLTVV.

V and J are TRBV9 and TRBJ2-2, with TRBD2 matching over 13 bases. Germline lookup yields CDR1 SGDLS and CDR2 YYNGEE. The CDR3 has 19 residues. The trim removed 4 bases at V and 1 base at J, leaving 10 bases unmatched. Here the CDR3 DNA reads TGTGCCAGCAGCCACCCGAGACGACTAGCGGGGGGGAACACCGGGGAGCTGTTTTTT. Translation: CASSHPRRLAGGNTGELFF.